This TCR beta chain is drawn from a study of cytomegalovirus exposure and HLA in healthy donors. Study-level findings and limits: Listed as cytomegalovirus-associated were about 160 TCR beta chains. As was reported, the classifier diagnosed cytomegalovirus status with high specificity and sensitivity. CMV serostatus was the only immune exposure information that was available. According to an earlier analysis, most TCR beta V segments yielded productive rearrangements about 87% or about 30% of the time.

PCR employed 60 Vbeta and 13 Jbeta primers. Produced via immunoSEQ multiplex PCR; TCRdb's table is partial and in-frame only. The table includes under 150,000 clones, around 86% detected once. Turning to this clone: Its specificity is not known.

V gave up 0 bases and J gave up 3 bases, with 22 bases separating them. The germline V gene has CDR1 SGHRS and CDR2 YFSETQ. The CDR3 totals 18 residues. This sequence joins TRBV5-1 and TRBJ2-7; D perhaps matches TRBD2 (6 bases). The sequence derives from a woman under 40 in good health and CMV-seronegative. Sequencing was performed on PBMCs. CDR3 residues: CASSLGQNPSSGFYEQYF. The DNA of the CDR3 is TGCGCCAGCAGCTTGGGGCAGAACCCGAGTAGCGGATTCTACGAGCAGTACTTC.